Listed below are T cell receptor beta chains from one sample, sequenced in a study of blood T cell repertoires in COVID-19. The protocol was immunoSEQ multiplex PCR, while the TCRdb copy is restricted to in-frame clones and leaves out a portion. The table has about 380,000 clones, more than 75% seen once. The specimen sequenced was PBMCs or T cells enriched from blood (not recorded which). The receptors originated from a woman aged 18-29 years who had recovered from COVID-19. Each CDR3 is given with its conserved first and last residue. A D gene is named only where the DNA matches it firmly. Clone size is not always given. Where it is, it says once, few, many or a class for expanded clones.

J gene: TRBJ2-3; clone size: NA; D gene: TRBD2; V gene: TRBV4-3; CDR3 protein: CASSQDGTRGWDTQYF; CDR3 DNA: TGCGCCAGCAGCCAAGATGGGACTAGGGGTTGGGATACGCAGTATTTT
J gene: TRBJ1-2; clone size: NA; D gene: TRBD1; V gene: TRBV19; CDR3 protein: CASSTYKTGNNYGYTF; CDR3 DNA: TGTGCCAGTAGTACCTATAAGACAGGGAACAACTATGGCTACACCTTC
J gene: TRBJ1-5; clone size: NA; D gene: TRBD1; V gene: TRBV27; CDR3 protein: CASSRDRDNQPQHF; CDR3 DNA: TGTGCCAGCAGCCGGGACAGGGACAATCAGCCCCAGCATTTT
J gene: TRBJ1-4; clone size: few; D gene: NA; V gene: TRBV30; CDR3 protein: CAWSYGATNEKLFF; CDR3 DNA: TGTGCCTGGAGTTACGGTGCAACTAATGAAAAACTGTTTTTT
J gene: TRBJ1-5; clone size: NA; D gene: NA; V gene: TRBV25-1; CDR3 protein: CASSEGGQPQHF; CDR3 DNA: TGTGCCAGCAGTGAAGGGGGCCAGCCCCAGCATTTT
J gene: TRBJ1-1; clone size: NA; D gene: TRBD1; V gene: TRBV5-4; CDR3 protein: CASSDGGTGASEAFF; CDR3 DNA: TGTGCCAGCAGCGACGGGGGGACAGGGGCTTCGGAAGCTTTCTTT
J gene: TRBJ1-2; clone size: NA; D gene: TRBD1; V gene: TRBV3-1/TRBV3-2; CDR3 protein: CASSRGQLVYGYTF; CDR3 DNA: TGTGCCAGCAGCAGGGGACAGCTAGTTTATGGCTACACCTTC
J gene: TRBJ2-1; clone size: NA; D gene: TRBD1; V gene: TRBV5-1; CDR3 protein: CASSIGQGRYNEQFF; CDR3 DNA: TGCGCCAGCAGCATCGGACAGGGACGGTACAATGAGCAGTTCTTC
J gene: TRBJ2-7; clone size: NA; D gene: TRBD1; V gene: TRBV4-3; CDR3 protein: CASSQARGFIYEQYF; CDR3 DNA: TGCGCCAGCAGCCAAGCCAGGGGGTTTATCTACGAGCAGTACTTC
J gene: TRBJ1-1; clone size: NA; D gene: NA; V gene: TRBV2; CDR3 protein: CASSGRTGLGEAFF; CDR3 DNA: TGTGCCAGCAGCGGCAGAACAGGGTTGGGTGAAGCTTTCTTT
J gene: TRBJ1-1; clone size: NA; D gene: NA; V gene: TRBV2; CDR3 protein: CASCFAGVEAFF; CDR3 DNA: TGTGCCAGTTGCTTTGCAGGGGTTGAAGCTTTCTTT
J gene: TRBJ1-5; clone size: NA; D gene: TRBD1; V gene: TRBV30; CDR3 protein: CAFSGGANQPQHF; CDR3 DNA: TGTGCCTTTTCAGGGGGCGCGAATCAGCCCCAGCATTTT
J gene: TRBJ1-5; clone size: NA; D gene: NA; V gene: TRBV27; CDR3 protein: CASSLKGGPNQPQHF; CDR3 DNA: TGTGCCAGCAGTTTAAAAGGAGGACCTAATCAGCCCCAGCATTTT
J gene: TRBJ2-7; clone size: once; D gene: NA; V gene: TRBV6-5; CDR3 protein: CASSSWPEGGQYF; CDR3 DNA: TGTGCCAGCAGTTCCTGGCCGGAAGGCGGGCAGTACTTC
J gene: TRBJ1-4; clone size: NA; D gene: NA; V gene: TRBV5-6; CDR3 protein: CASSSRVMNEKLFF; CDR3 DNA: TGTGCCAGCAGCTCCAGGGTTATGAATGAAAAACTGTTTTTT
J gene: TRBJ1-2; clone size: NA; D gene: NA; V gene: TRBV9; CDR3 protein: CASSPGGYGYTF; CDR3 DNA: TGTGCCAGCAGCCCGGGAGGCTATGGCTACACCTTC
J gene: TRBJ2-5; clone size: NA; D gene: NA; V gene: TRBV30; CDR3 protein: CAWGNHRLQETQYF; CDR3 DNA: TGTGCCTGGGGAAATCACAGGCTCCAAGAGACCCAGTACTTC
J gene: TRBJ2-5; clone size: few; D gene: NA; V gene: TRBV6-5; CDR3 protein: CASSYRDSLQETQYF; CDR3 DNA: TGTGCCAGCAGTTACCGGGACTCGCTCCAAGAGACCCAGTACTTC
J gene: TRBJ1-1; clone size: NA; D gene: TRBD1; V gene: TRBV5-4; CDR3 protein: CASSLGQGTTEAFF; CDR3 DNA: TGTGCCAGCAGCTTGGGACAGGGTACCACTGAAGCTTTCTTT
J gene: TRBJ2-7; clone size: NA; D gene: NA; V gene: TRBV20-1; CDR3 protein: CSARITYEQYF; CDR3 DNA: TGCAGTGCTAGAATTACCTACGAGCAGTACTTC
J gene: TRBJ2-5; clone size: NA; D gene: TRBD2; V gene: TRBV11-2; CDR3 protein: CASSLELAGGQETQYF; CDR3 DNA: TGTGCCAGCAGCTTAGAACTAGCGGGGGGGCAAGAGACCCAGTACTTC
J gene: TRBJ2-3; clone size: NA; D gene: TRBD2; V gene: TRBV7-9; CDR3 protein: CASSLVASGATDTQYF; CDR3 DNA: TGTGCCAGCAGCTTAGTGGCTAGCGGGGCCACAGATACGCAGTATTTT
J gene: TRBJ1-1; clone size: NA; D gene: NA; V gene: TRBV19; CDR3 protein: CASRKQGLPAVVAEAFF; CDR3 DNA: TGTGCCAGTAGGAAACAGGGACTACCCGCGGTAGTAGCTGAAGCTTTCTTT
J gene: TRBJ2-7; clone size: NA; D gene: NA; V gene: TRBV11-1; CDR3 protein: CASSFQGRVPSYEQYF; CDR3 DNA: TGTGCCAGCAGCTTTCAGGGTCGGGTCCCGTCCTACGAGCAGTACTTC
J gene: TRBJ1-2; clone size: NA; D gene: NA; V gene: TRBV29-1; CDR3 protein: CSVADYYGYTF; CDR3 DNA: TGCAGCGTTGCCGACTACTATGGCTACACCTTC
J gene: TRBJ2-1; clone size: once; D gene: NA; V gene: TRBV3-1/TRBV3-2; CDR3 protein: CASTPGYRQFF; CDR3 DNA: TGTGCCAGCACCCCAGGGTACAGGCAGTTCTTC
J gene: TRBJ1-6; clone size: NA; D gene: NA; V gene: TRBV21-1; CDR3 protein: CASSKGLGRDNSPLHF; CDR3 DNA: TGTGCCAGCAGCAAAGGACTAGGCAGGGATAATTCACCCCTCCACTTT
J gene: TRBJ2-7; clone size: once; D gene: TRBD2; V gene: TRBV9; CDR3 protein: CASSVGQGGYEQYF; CDR3 DNA: TGTGCCAGCAGCGTAGGGCAGGGAGGGTACGAGCAGTACTTC
J gene: TRBJ1-2; clone size: many; D gene: TRBD1; V gene: TRBV6-4; CDR3 protein: CASSDQSGGGYGYTF; CDR3 DNA: TGTGCCAGCAGTGACCAGTCAGGGGGCGGTTATGGCTACACCTTC
J gene: TRBJ1-1; clone size: few; D gene: NA; V gene: TRBV6-5; CDR3 protein: CASTRAGNTEAFF; CDR3 DNA: TGTGCCAGCACACGGGCGGGGAACACTGAAGCTTTCTTT
J gene: TRBJ2-3; clone size: NA; D gene: NA; V gene: TRBV6-5; CDR3 protein: CASMLRGSYSDTQYF; CDR3 DNA: TGTGCCAGCATGTTAAGGGGCTCGTACTCAGATACGCAGTATTTT
J gene: TRBJ1-1; clone size: few; D gene: NA; V gene: TRBV24-1; CDR3 protein: CATSDPAGGRTEAFF; CDR3 DNA: TGTGCCACCAGTGATCCCGCGGGGGGTCGGACTGAAGCTTTCTTT
J gene: TRBJ1-4; clone size: NA; D gene: NA; V gene: TRBV12-3/TRBV12-4; CDR3 protein: CASSESEKLFF; CDR3 DNA: TGTGCCAGCAGCGAGAGTGAAAAACTGTTTTTT
J gene: TRBJ2-4; clone size: NA; D gene: TRBD2; V gene: TRBV19; CDR3 protein: CASSIVGLASAKNIQYF; CDR3 DNA: TGTGCCAGTAGTATAGTAGGACTAGCCTCGGCCAAAAACATTCAGTACTTC
J gene: TRBJ1-3; clone size: NA; D gene: NA; V gene: TRBV19; CDR3 protein: CASSIWAYENTIYF; CDR3 DNA: TGTGCCAGTAGTATATGGGCGTATGAAAACACCATATATTTT
J gene: TRBJ2-1; clone size: NA; D gene: TRBD1; V gene: TRBV5-6; CDR3 protein: CASSLGTGEEFF; CDR3 DNA: TGTGCCAGCAGCTTAGGGACAGGCGAGGAGTTCTTC
J gene: TRBJ2-7; clone size: few; D gene: TRBD1; V gene: TRBV28; CDR3 protein: CASSLDREQSSYEQYF; CDR3 DNA: TGTGCCAGCAGTCTGGACAGGGAACAATCCTCCTACGAGCAGTACTTC
J gene: TRBJ2-2; clone size: NA; D gene: NA; V gene: TRBV25-1; CDR3 protein: CASSSAGGLWELFF; CDR3 DNA: TGTGCCAGCAGTTCGGCAGGGGGGCTATGGGAGCTGTTTTTT
J gene: TRBJ2-2; clone size: NA; D gene: NA; V gene: TRBV4-1; CDR3 protein: CASSQATGRSGTGELFF; CDR3 DNA: TGCGCCAGCAGCCAAGCAACGGGAAGGTCAGGGACAGGGGAGCTGTTTTTT
J gene: TRBJ1-2; clone size: NA; D gene: NA; V gene: TRBV19; CDR3 protein: CASTWEGKEPNYGYTF; CDR3 DNA: TGTGCCAGTACTTGGGAGGGGAAGGAGCCTAACTATGGCTACACCTTC
J gene: TRBJ1-2; clone size: NA; D gene: TRBD1; V gene: TRBV28; CDR3 protein: CASSFVQQGIGYGYTF; CDR3 DNA: TGTGCCAGCAGTTTCGTCCAACAGGGGATTGGTTATGGCTACACCTTC
J gene: TRBJ2-7; clone size: NA; D gene: TRBD1; V gene: TRBV9; CDR3 protein: CASSPRDRDYEQYF; CDR3 DNA: TGTGCCAGCAGCCCAAGGGACAGGGACTACGAGCAGTACTTC
J gene: TRBJ1-2; clone size: NA; D gene: NA; V gene: TRBV3-1/TRBV3-2; CDR3 protein: CATLADNYGYTF; CDR3 DNA: TGTGCCACCCTCGCAGATAACTATGGCTACACCTTC
J gene: TRBJ2-7; clone size: NA; D gene: NA; V gene: TRBV3-1/TRBV3-2; CDR3 protein: CASSQAGSGAREQYF; CDR3 DNA: TGTGCCAGCAGCCAAGCCGGGTCAGGGGCTCGCGAGCAGTACTTC
J gene: TRBJ1-3; clone size: once; D gene: NA; V gene: TRBV5-6; CDR3 protein: CASSFSSGDTIYF; CDR3 DNA: TGTGCCAGCAGCTTTTCTTCCGGGGACACCATATATTTT
J gene: TRBJ2-7; clone size: NA; D gene: TRBD1; V gene: TRBV24-1; CDR3 protein: CATSDFFRDSSYEQYF; CDR3 DNA: TGTGCCACCAGTGATTTCTTCCGGGACAGCTCCTACGAGCAGTACTTC
J gene: TRBJ1-3; clone size: few; D gene: TRBD1; V gene: TRBV27; CDR3 protein: CASRPTGGSGNTIYF; CDR3 DNA: TGTGCCAGCAGGCCTACAGGGGGCTCTGGAAACACCATATATTTT
J gene: TRBJ2-5; clone size: NA; D gene: NA; V gene: TRBV19; CDR3 protein: CASSELGGRETQYF; CDR3 DNA: TGTGCCAGTAGCGAACTGGGGGGGCGTGAGACCCAGTACTTC
J gene: TRBJ1-4; clone size: NA; D gene: TRBD1; V gene: TRBV5-8; CDR3 protein: CASSAGTGGEKLFF; CDR3 DNA: TGTGCCAGCAGTGCCGGGACAGGGGGCGAAAAACTGTTTTTT
J gene: TRBJ1-3; clone size: NA; D gene: NA; V gene: TRBV6-5; CDR3 protein: CASSYSGRSTGNTIYF; CDR3 DNA: TGTGCCAGCAGTTACTCGGGCCGGTCGACTGGAAACACCATATATTTT
J gene: TRBJ2-5; clone size: NA; D gene: NA; V gene: TRBV10-1; CDR3 protein: CASSRRGPKETQYF; CDR3 DNA: TGCGCCAGCAGTCGTAGGGGCCCTAAAGAGACCCAGTACTTC
J gene: TRBJ2-2; clone size: NA; D gene: TRBD2; V gene: TRBV5-1; CDR3 protein: CASSLGWREGNTGELFF; CDR3 DNA: TGCGCCAGCAGCTTGGGATGGCGGGAGGGGAACACCGGGGAGCTGTTTTTT
J gene: TRBJ2-1; clone size: once; D gene: NA; V gene: TRBV2; CDR3 protein: CASRAQGGSYNEQFF; CDR3 DNA: TGTGCCAGCAGGGCCCAGGGGGGCTCCTACAATGAGCAGTTCTTC
J gene: TRBJ1-2; clone size: NA; D gene: TRBD1; V gene: TRBV5-5; CDR3 protein: CASSLGGTGVNYGYTF; CDR3 DNA: TGTGCCAGCAGCCTAGGAGGGACAGGGGTTAACTATGGCTACACCTTC
J gene: TRBJ1-2; clone size: NA; D gene: TRBD1; V gene: TRBV10-3; CDR3 protein: CAISESGRGNKGYTF; CDR3 DNA: TGTGCCATCAGTGAGTCGGGCAGGGGGAACAAGGGCTACACCTTC
J gene: TRBJ1-2; clone size: once; D gene: NA; V gene: TRBV11-1; CDR3 protein: CASSSKQGPKYGYTF; CDR3 DNA: TGTGCCAGCAGCTCGAAACAGGGTCCGAAGTATGGCTACACCTTC
J gene: TRBJ2-4; clone size: once; D gene: NA; V gene: TRBV6-5; CDR3 protein: CASCQGSAKNIQYF; CDR3 DNA: TGTGCCAGTTGCCAGGGGTCTGCCAAAAACATTCAGTACTTC
J gene: TRBJ2-7; clone size: NA; D gene: TRBD1; V gene: TRBV10-3; CDR3 protein: CAIEDRLNYEQYF; CDR3 DNA: TGTGCCATAGAGGACAGGCTTAACTACGAGCAGTACTTC
J gene: TRBJ2-6; clone size: NA; D gene: TRBD1; V gene: TRBV19; CDR3 protein: CASSMWGQAEGANVLTF; CDR3 DNA: TGTGCCAGTAGTATGTGGGGACAGGCGGAGGGGGCCAACGTCCTGACTTTC